Listed below are T cell receptor beta chains from one sample, sequenced in a study of cytomegalovirus exposure and HLA in healthy donors. Only in-frame clones appear in the TCRdb table, and some are missing; sequencing was by immunoSEQ multiplex PCR. The data contain 150,000 to 200,000 clones, about 80% of them singletons. The sequenced sample consisted of PBMCs. The source is a man aged 18 to 29 in good health and CMV-seropositive. The CDR3 runs from the conserved cysteine through the conserved F or W. The D gene is left open where the match is weak. Part of the rows lack a size; the others show once, few, many or a class for expanded clones.

D	length	V	size	J	CDR3	DNA
TRBD2	19	TRBV10-3	-	TRBJ2-3	CAISGGRNSGGALTDTQYF	TGTGCCATCAGTGGGGGAAGGAATAGCGGGGGGGCTCTCACAGATACGCAGTATTTT
TRBD2	17	TRBV7-9	-	TRBJ2-7	CASSSMGGGRAWYEQYF	TGTGCCAGCAGCTCCATGGGCGGCGGGAGGGCTTGGTACGAGCAGTACTTC
-	12	TRBV7-9	few	TRBJ1-5	CASSSDNQPQHF	TGTGCCAGCAGCTCAGACAATCAGCCCCAGCATTTT
TRBD1	15	TRBV7-9	-	TRBJ1-2	CASSAEFTGGYGYTF	TGTGCCAGCAGCGCTGAGTTCACAGGGGGCTATGGCTACACCTTC
TRBD1	20	TRBV5-3	few	TRBJ2-1	CARSLWSQTGGGSSYNEQFF	TGTGCCAGAAGCTTGTGGTCTCAAACAGGGGGCGGGAGCTCCTACAATGAGCAGTTCTTC
-	12	TRBV30	-	TRBJ1-2	CAGGVGLYGYTF	TGTGCCGGGGGCGTGGGGCTGTATGGCTACACCTTC
TRBD2	15	TRBV9	-	TRBJ2-1	CASSVGTRTYNEQFF	TGTGCCAGCAGTGTTGGGACTAGAACCTACAATGAGCAGTTCTTC
TRBD2	14	TRBV14	-	TRBJ2-3	CASSLGLAGDTQYF	TGTGCCAGCAGCCTGGGACTAGCGGGAGATACGCAGTATTTT
-	14	TRBV2	-	TRBJ2-2	CASSGTGYPGELFF	TGTGCCAGCAGTGGAACAGGGTACCCCGGGGAGCTGTTTTTT
TRBD1	16	TRBV2	-	TRBJ2-7	CASSEPQGAKSYEQYF	TGTGCCAGCAGTGAACCACAGGGGGCTAAGTCCTACGAGCAGTACTTC
-	14	TRBV6-1	-	TRBJ2-1	CASTRPSSYNEQFF	TGTGCCAGCACTAGACCGAGCTCCTACAATGAGCAGTTCTTC
TRBD2	13	TRBV2	-	TRBJ2-5	CASRVSGGETQYF	TGTGCCAGCAGAGTTAGCGGGGGAGAGACCCAGTACTTC
-	12	TRBV7-9	few	TRBJ1-1	CSSSLTGGEAFF	TGTTCCAGCAGCCTAACGGGGGGGGAAGCTTTCTTT
TRBD2	16	TRBV5-1	-	TRBJ2-3	CASSLPSGGQADTQYF	TGCGCCAGCAGCTTGCCTAGCGGGGGCCAGGCAGATACGCAGTATTTT
TRBD1	15	TRBV7-9	-	TRBJ2-5	CASSLPAAQGAFQYF	TGTGCCAGCAGCTTACCAGCGGCGCAGGGGGCCTTCCAGTACTTC
-	13	TRBV13	-	TRBJ1-4	CASSPRRDEKLFF	TGTGCCAGCAGCCCCCGACGGGATGAAAAACTGTTTTTT
TRBD1	14	TRBV13	-	TRBJ2-5	CASGPTGEQETQYF	TGTGCCAGCGGGCCTACAGGGGAGCAAGAGACCCAGTACTTC